The present T cell receptor beta chain was sequenced within a study of T cells after yellow fever vaccination. This CDR3 spans 16 amino acids. The V gene's germline CDR1 is MNHEY and CDR2 SVGEGT. V dropped 6 bases and J dropped 9; count of bases not matched to a gene: 15. From the 5' RACE reads, TCRdb called clonotypes with MiXCR, one entry per CDR3 protein. Among hundreds of thousands of distinct CDR3 sequences listed, roughly an eighth were seen once. The chain couples TRBV6-2 or TRBV6-3 to TRBJ2-1; TRBD1 agrees at 9 bases. This clonotype was obtained from a man younger than 30 who received the YFV17D yellow fever vaccine. The sequencing used CD4+ T cells sorted from PBMCs, collected 15 days after the yellow fever booster vaccination. DNA for the CDR3: TGTGCCAGCAGCAACCACCCGGGACAGGGCGAAGCTGAGCAGTTCTTC. Residues: CASSNHPGQGEAEQFF.